This TCR beta chain was sequenced for a study of cytomegalovirus exposure and HLA in healthy donors. 13 Jbeta primers and 60 Vbeta primers were used for the PCR. TCRdb's copy holds only in-frame clones and misses some; the assay was immunoSEQ multiplex PCR. The table has some 170,000 clones, about 69% seen once. CDR3 length: 14 amino acids. CDR1 and CDR2 from the germline V gene are GTSNPN and SVGIG (reference sequence). Trimming took 3 bases from V and 4 from J, leaving 16 bases between them. Findings and limits, study-wide: Later genetic work tied a missense DCLRE1C variant to beta-chain V and J trimming. As immune exposure information, only CMV serostatus was available.

As for this clone: The target antigen is unknown.

Sequencing was carried out using PBMCs. The rearrangement links TRBV30 to TRBJ2-7; a possible D gene is TRBD1 (6 bases). This clonotype was obtained from a human donor in good health. The CDR3 sequence is CAWRRGSQRYEQYF. The CDR3 region has the DNA TGTGCCTGGAGAAGGGGGTCGCAACGGTACGAGCAGTACTTC.